A selection of T cell receptor beta chains follows, all from one sample in a study of blood T cell repertoires in COVID-19. Sequencing was performed with immunoSEQ multiplex PCR; in TCRdb, only in-frame clones are kept and a portion is missing. This table holds roughly 260,000 clones, around 90% found once. Sequenced: peripheral blood. These TCRs come from a man aged 60 to 75 who had recovered from COVID-19. Each CDR3 is given with its conserved first and last residue. A D gene is named only where the DNA matches it firmly. Clone size is given for some rows only: seen once, a few or many times, or a class if the clone is expanded.

d_call j_call v_call clone_size cdr3_nt cdr3_aa
TRBD1 TRBJ1-1 TRBV19 - TGTGCCACCTCAATCCCCAGGGGGATGAACACTGAAGCTTTCTTT CATSIPRGMNTEAFF
- TRBJ2-7 TRBV6-6 once TGTGCCAGCAGCACGGGTAGGGGATACGAGCAGTACTTC CASSTGRGYEQYF
- TRBJ1-3 TRBV6-1 - TGTGCCAGCAGTGAAAGGTTGGCAGCGCAACCAGGAAACACCATATATTTT CASSERLAAQPGNTIYF
TRBD1 TRBJ1-3 TRBV3-1/TRBV3-2 once TGTGCCAGCAGCCTGCCCGGACAGGGCTCGGGAGGAAACACCATATATTTT CASSLPGQGSGGNTIYF
TRBD2 TRBJ2-1 TRBV7-2 - TGTGCCAGCAGCTTGGCTAGCGGGGGGGCGGGCGAGCAGTTCTTC CASSLASGGAGEQFF
TRBD1 TRBJ1-1 TRBV27 few TGTGCCAGCAGGCTATGGGGACAGCCCAACACTGAAGCTTTCTTT CASRLWGQPNTEAFF
- TRBJ1-1 TRBV30 - TGTGCCTGGACAGGGTTGTACACTGAAGCTTTCTTT CAWTGLYTEAFF
TRBD1 TRBJ2-2 TRBV27 - TGTGCCAGCACCTTAGAGGGACAGGGGTTCGGGGGCAACACCGGGGAGCTGTTTTTT CASTLEGQGFGGNTGELFF
TRBD1 TRBJ2-7 TRBV24-1 - TGTGCCACCAGTGAACCGGGACAGGGGTCTAGCAAGCAGTACTTC CATSEPGQGSSKQYF
- TRBJ2-5 TRBV10-1 - TGCGCCAGCAGTGGTCCAGGTGGTGAGAATACGATTTCCTTCCAAGAGACCCAGTACTTC CASSGPGGENTISFQETQYF
TRBD1 TRBJ2-1 TRBV15 once TGTGCCACCAGCAGAGGAGGGACAGCCAATGAGCAGTTCTTC CATSRGGTANEQFF
- TRBJ1-3 TRBV19 - TGTGCCAGTAGTATATCGGTTGGCAGGGGCTCCGGAAACACCATATATTTT CASSISVGRGSGNTIYF
TRBD2 TRBJ2-3 TRBV9 - TGTGCCAGCAGCGTGAGACTAGCGGGGGGGCGTTCCCCAGATACGCAGTATTTT CASSVRLAGGRSPDTQYF
- TRBJ2-3 TRBV5-4 few TGTGCCAGCAGCCAAGGGGGACAAACACCGGGACCCGAAGGGTATTTT CASSQGGQTPGPEGYF
- TRBJ2-7 TRBV15 - TGTGCCACCAGCAGAGGGCAGAACTACGAGCAGTACTTC CATSRGQNYEQYF
- TRBJ1-2 TRBV14 - TGTGCCAGCAGCCAAGAGGACAGATTCTATGGCTACACCTTC CASSQEDRFYGYTF
- TRBJ1-2 TRBV10-3 - TGTGCCATCAGTGAGTCAGGTCAGGGAAACGGCTACACCTTC CAISESGQGNGYTF
TRBD1 TRBJ1-2 TRBV6-2/TRBV6-3 - TGTGCCAGCAGCCGTGAGGGACAGGTGACCTATGGCTACACCTTC CASSREGQVTYGYTF
- TRBJ1-6 TRBV2 once TGTGCCAGCAGTGAAAGGGGAGGGCATAATTCACCCCTCCACTTT CASSERGGHNSPLHF
TRBD1 TRBJ1-1 TRBV5-1 - TGCGCCAGCAGCTCATCCCCCAGGGGGCGAACTGAAGCTTTCTTT CASSSSPRGRTEAFF
- TRBJ1-2 TRBV11-3 - TGTGCCAGCAGCCAAACGGGGGGGGATTTAGACTACACCTTC CASSQTGGDLDYTF
TRBD1 TRBJ1-5 TRBV18 - TGTGCCAGCTCACGGGGACAGGGGGACAATCAGCCCCAGCATTTT CASSRGQGDNQPQHF
- TRBJ1-1 TRBV19 - TGTGCCAGTAGTAATGACAGGATGAACACTGAAGCTTTCTTT CASSNDRMNTEAFF
- TRBJ2-1 TRBV7-6 - TGTGCCAGCAGCCCCACGGGGGACTCCTACAATGAGCAGTTCTTC CASSPTGDSYNEQFF
- TRBJ2-5 TRBV24-1 - TGTGCCACCAGTGATTACAGCCGGGGGACCCAGTACTTC CATSDYSRGTQYF
- TRBJ2-2 TRBV6-5 - TGTGCCAGCAGCCCCCTGGTAGCGACCGGGGAGCTGTTTTTT CASSPLVATGELFF
- TRBJ2-7 TRBV9 - TGTGCCAGCAGCGTAGGCAGGAACTCCTACGAGCAGTACTTC CASSVGRNSYEQYF
TRBD1 TRBJ2-5 TRBV11-2 - TGTGCCAGCAGCTTCGGACAGGGGGCCGGGGAGACCCAGTACTTC CASSFGQGAGETQYF
- TRBJ2-7 TRBV27 - TGTGCCAGCAGTCTCCGAAAAGGTCCAGGAAGAACACTCACCTACGAGCAGTACTTC CASSLRKGPGRTLTYEQYF
- TRBJ1-4 TRBV27 - TGTGCCAGCCAAATGTCGGTTGCAACTAATGAAAAACTGTTTTTT CASQMSVATNEKLFF
- TRBJ1-1 TRBV19 - TGTGCCAGTCAACAGGTGTCTGAAGCTTTCTTT CASQQVSEAFF
- TRBJ1-1 TRBV7-8 - TGTGCCAGCAGCTTGCGGTCGGAGTATAGCGAAGCTTTCTTT CASSLRSEYSEAFF
- TRBJ1-4 TRBV29-1 - TGCAGCGTCGGGGGGGCAACTAATGAAAAACTGTTTTTT CSVGGATNEKLFF
TRBD1 TRBJ2-3 TRBV15 - TGTGCCTCCGGGACAGGGGCAGATACGCAGTATTTT CASGTGADTQYF
- TRBJ2-7 TRBV6-5 - TGTGCCAGCAGTTACCGAGGGGGGGCCTACGAGCAGTACTTC CASSYRGGAYEQYF
- TRBJ1-4 TRBV24-1 - TGTGCCACCAGTGATAGAAAGGCCCCGGGTGAAAAACTGTTTTTT CATSDRKAPGEKLFF
- TRBJ1-5 TRBV27 few TGTGCCAGCAGCCCGAGACAGAATAGTTATAGCAATCAGCCCCAGCATTTT CASSPRQNSYSNQPQHF
- TRBJ1-2 TRBV2 - TGTGCCAGCAAGAAGGAGTTGAATGGCTACACCTTC CASKKELNGYTF
TRBD1 TRBJ1-3 TRBV7-9 few TGTGCCAGCAGCTTAGGGGACAGCTCTGGAAACACCATATATTTT CASSLGDSSGNTIYF
- TRBJ1-1 TRBV30 - TGTGCCTGGAGTCGAGGCGGTTTCCGACCAATGAACACTGAAGCTTTCTTT CAWSRGGFRPMNTEAFF
- TRBJ1-4 TRBV6-5 - TGTGCCAGCAGCATTACCGGGTCAACTAATGAAAAACTGTTTTTT CASSITGSTNEKLFF
TRBD1 TRBJ2-2 TRBV25-1 - TGTGCCAGCAGTTTAACCGGGACAGGGGGGAAAGGGGAGCTGTTTTTT CASSLTGTGGKGELFF
TRBD1 TRBJ1-1 TRBV5-1 - TGCGCCAGCAGAACAGGGGGCGCAGGTACTGAAGCTTTCTTT CASRTGGAGTEAFF
TRBD2 TRBJ2-1 TRBV10-3 - TGTGCCATCAGGACTAGCGGGGGAAACAATGAGCAGTTCTTC CAIRTSGGNNEQFF
- TRBJ1-2 TRBV19 - TGTGCCAGTAGCGGTGGAGGGGTAGTCATTGGCTACACCTTC CASSGGGVVIGYTF
TRBD2 TRBJ2-2 TRBV5-1 once TGCGCCAGCAGCTTGGGACTAGCGGCGAACACCGGGGAGCTGTTTTTT CASSLGLAANTGELFF
- TRBJ2-1 TRBV5-6 - TGTGCCAGCACCCCTCGCAGGGGGGTTAATGAGCAGTTCTTC CASTPRRGVNEQFF
- TRBJ2-5 TRBV7-8 - TGTGCCAGCAGCCCGCTTTCCTCCGGGACTGGGTACCAAGAGACCCAGTACTTC CASSPLSSGTGYQETQYF
- TRBJ1-2 TRBV29-1 - TGCAGCGCCAACCCCCCTGACATCCCTGGCTACACCTTC CSANPPDIPGYTF
TRBD1 TRBJ1-1 TRBV7-3 - TGTGCCAGCAGTACCCAGGGTGGAGGGACAGGGAACACTGAAGCTTTCTTT CASSTQGGGTGNTEAFF
TRBD1 TRBJ1-2 TRBV30 - TGTGCCTGGAGTAAACAGGGGAGAGGTGGCTACACCTTC CAWSKQGRGGYTF
TRBD1 TRBJ1-1 TRBV15 - TGTGCCACCAGCAGATCTCCGACAGGGTTGGAGGCTGAAGCTTTCTTT CATSRSPTGLEAEAFF
TRBD2 TRBJ2-7 TRBV5-1 - TGCGCCAGTTTTAGCGGGGGGGCCTTCAACGAGCAGTACTTC CASFSGGAFNEQYF
TRBD1 TRBJ1-1 TRBV10-3 - TGTGCCATCAGAGACAGGGGAGGGAACACTGAAGCTTTCTTT CAIRDRGGNTEAFF
TRBD1 TRBJ1-5 TRBV7-9 - TGTGCCAGCAGCCGCATCGGGGGACAGGGGGCGTATCAGCCCCAGCATTTT CASSRIGGQGAYQPQHF
TRBD1 TRBJ1-2 TRBV7-3 - TGTGCCAGCAGCTTGGGACAGGGGACCTATGGCTACACCTTC CASSLGQGTYGYTF
- TRBJ2-5 TRBV29-1 - TGCAGCGTTGACCCGAGAGCCCTATGGGAGACCCAGTACTTC CSVDPRALWETQYF
TRBD2 TRBJ2-7 TRBV5-6 - TGTGCCAGCAGCCCGCCCGGACTAGCGGCCATTAGCGAGCAGTACTTC CASSPPGLAAISEQYF
- TRBJ2-7 TRBV3-1/TRBV3-2 - TGTGCCAGCAGCCCGGGTCTCGGTAAGTACTACGAGCAGTACTTC CASSPGLGKYYEQYF
TRBD2 TRBJ2-5 TRBV13 once TGTGCCAGCAGCTCGGCTAGCGGGGGGAGCTCGAGGGAGACCCAGTACTTC CASSSASGGSSRETQYF